The rows below give T cell receptor beta chains drawn from one sample of a study of blood T cell repertoires in COVID-19. Repertoires were generated with immunoSEQ multiplex PCR, while TCRdb's copy carries only in-frame clones and drops some. This table holds approximately 110,000 clones, 85% found once. Material for sequencing was peripheral blood. Receptors were obtained from a woman aged 80 or over with COVID-19, enrolled during active disease. Both conserved end residues are part of each CDR3. Fields, in order: CDR3 DNA, CDR3 protein, V gene, D gene, clone size, J gene. A D gene is named only where the DNA matches it firmly. Size values are once, few and many counts, or a class for expanded clones, and some rows have none.

TGTGCCAGCAGCTTAGATCCCCTGGACAGCCGTGCCTACGAGCAGTACTTC CASSLDPLDSRAYEQYF TRBV11-2 . . TRBJ2-7
TGTGCCAGCTCACCAGTAGGGACACAGAACAATCAGCCCCAGCATTTT CASSPVGTQNNQPQHF TRBV18 . . TRBJ1-5
TGTGCCAGCACCCGGACAGAGAATTATGGCTACACCTTC CASTRTENYGYTF TRBV6-6 . . TRBJ1-2
TGTGCCAGCAGTGAATCGGGGAGTGGAAACACCATATATTTT CASSESGSGNTIYF TRBV6-1 . once TRBJ1-3
TGTGCCAGCTCACCAGTAAGACAGAACAATGAGCAGTTCTTC CASSPVRQNNEQFF TRBV18 . . TRBJ2-1
TGTGCCAGCACCGAGACTAGCGCTAGCACAGATACGCAGTATTTT CASTETSASTDTQYF TRBV9 TRBD2 . TRBJ2-3
TGTGCCAGCAGTAAGAAATATACCGGGACAGGGAAGGCCGGGGAGCTGTTTTTT CASSKKYTGTGKAGELFF TRBV6-2/TRBV6-3 TRBD1 . TRBJ2-2
TGTGCCAGTAGTATAGAGGCGGCCCTGAATCAGCCCCAGCATTTT CASSIEAALNQPQHF TRBV19 . . TRBJ1-5
TGTGCCACCAGTGATGGGGGGATCCTAAATCAGCCCCAGCATTTT CATSDGGILNQPQHF TRBV24-1 . . TRBJ1-5
TGTGCCAGTACCCCGGGAGGGGGCGCTTCCCAGCCCCAGCATTTT CASTPGGGASQPQHF TRBV19 TRBD1 . TRBJ1-5
TGTGCCAGCAGCTCGAGGGCCCATAGCAATCAGCCCCAGCATTTT CASSSRAHSNQPQHF TRBV7-2 . . TRBJ1-5
TGTGCCAGTAGTGTACAGGGCTCAAGGATTGGCTACACCTTC CASSVQGSRIGYTF TRBV19 . . TRBJ1-2
TGTGCCAGCAGCTTAACATCTAGCGGGAGCTACGAGCAGTACTTC CASSLTSSGSYEQYF TRBV7-2 TRBD2 . TRBJ2-7
TGCGCCAGCAGCTCGCTAGCGGGAGGGCAAGAGCAGTTCTTC CASSSLAGGQEQFF TRBV5-1 TRBD2 . TRBJ2-1
TGTGCCAGCAGTTCCCCCCCCAGTCTAGCGGGCAATGAGCAGTTCTTC CASSSPPSLAGNEQFF TRBV28 TRBD2 . TRBJ2-1
TGCAGTGCTAGTAGGGAGGCACGCACAGATACGCAGTATTTT CSASREARTDTQYF TRBV20-1 . once TRBJ2-3
TGTGCCAGCAGCGGAGAGGGGGCCTATACGCAGTATTTT CASSGEGAYTQYF TRBV6-2/TRBV6-3 TRBD1 . TRBJ2-3
TGTGCCACCAGCAGGGCCACCCCATCCAGCACTGAAGCTTTCTTT CATSRATPSSTEAFF TRBV15 . . TRBJ1-1
TGTGCCAGCAGTCGGAGTGGTCCTAATGAGCAGTTCTTC CASSRSGPNEQFF TRBV6-2/TRBV6-3 . . TRBJ2-1
TGTGCCAGCAGTGAAACAGGCAACTCTGGGGCCAACGTCCTGACTTTC CASSETGNSGANVLTF TRBV6-4 . . TRBJ2-6
TGTGCCAGCAGTCCCCTTGGGGCTCTGGGGTACGAGCAGTACTTC CASSPLGALGYEQYF TRBV6-5 . . TRBJ2-7
TGTGCCAGCTCAGCCCAGGGAAAAGTGGAAAACACCATATATTTT CASSAQGKVENTIYF TRBV18 . . TRBJ1-3
TGTGCCAGCAGCTCCGGGACAGGGGGTACAGATACGCAGTATTTT CASSSGTGGTDTQYF TRBV27 TRBD1 . TRBJ2-3
TGTGCCAGCAGTTTTTGGGCCTCACCCCTCCACTTT CASSFWASPLHF TRBV28 . . TRBJ1-6
TGTGCCAGCAGGGAGACCATGGACTCCTATAATTCACCCCTCCACTTT CASRETMDSYNSPLHF TRBV2 . . TRBJ1-6
TGCAGCGTTCGGACAGCCGCAACTAATGAAAAACTGTTTTTT CSVRTAATNEKLFF TRBV29-1 . . TRBJ1-4
TGTGCCAGCAGTGAATTAACGGGAGGGAACACTGAAGCTTTCTTT CASSELTGGNTEAFF TRBV25-1 . . TRBJ1-1
TGTGCCAGCAGCTTTGCAGGGGGAGATGGCTACACCTTC CASSFAGGDGYTF TRBV5-4 TRBD1 . TRBJ1-2
TGCAGCGTTCTGGTGCGGGGGCGATCTGGGGCCAACGTCCTGACTTTC CSVLVRGRSGANVLTF TRBV29-1 . few TRBJ2-6
TGTGCCAGCAGAACCGGGACAGGGACTGAAGCTTTCTTT CASRTGTGTEAFF TRBV28 TRBD1 . TRBJ1-1
TGTGCCAGCAGTTTAAGCACAGGGCGGAACACTGAAGCTTTCTTT CASSLSTGRNTEAFF TRBV28 . . TRBJ1-1
TGTGCCAGCAGCTGGGCGGGAGGGCTCGAGCAGTACTTC CASSWAGGLEQYF TRBV7-2 TRBD2 . TRBJ2-7
TGTGCCAGCAGTGTGACCCTAGCGGGAGGGCCGGAGACCCAGTACTTC CASSVTLAGGPETQYF TRBV28 TRBD2 . TRBJ2-5
TGTGCCAGCAGCTTATTAACTAGCGGGACCCCAGGGGAGCTGTTTTTT CASSLLTSGTPGELFF TRBV7-2 TRBD2 . TRBJ2-2
TGTGCCAGCAGCCAAGGGACAGGGCTGAACACCGGGGAGCTGTTTTTT CASSQGTGLNTGELFF TRBV3-1/TRBV3-2 TRBD1 once TRBJ2-2
TGTGCCAGCACGGGGGGGAGCAATCAGCCCCAGCATTTT CASTGGSNQPQHF TRBV28 . few TRBJ1-5
TGTGCCAGCAGCACGGCGGGTGGTAGCGGGCTACAAAGCTCCTACAATGAGCAGTTCTTC CASSTAGGSGLQSSYNEQFF TRBV7-9 TRBD2 . TRBJ2-1
TGTGCCAGCAGTTTAGGGACTAGCGTAGACGAGCAGTACTTC CASSLGTSVDEQYF TRBV28 TRBD2 . TRBJ2-7
TGTGCCAGCAGCGGACACGGTCAGAACTACGAGCAGTACTTC CASSGHGQNYEQYF TRBV2 . . TRBJ2-7
TGTGCCAGCAGCTTATCACGCGCCCTATACAATGAGCAGTTCTTC CASSLSRALYNEQFF TRBV7-9 . . TRBJ2-1
TGTGCCAGCGGCCGGGACAGGGTTTCTGGGGCCAACGTCCTGACTTTC CASGRDRVSGANVLTF TRBV2 TRBD1 few TRBJ2-6
TGTGCCAGCAGCAAACCACGCGGGCTACGTGGCAATCAGCCCCAGCATTTT CASSKPRGLRGNQPQHF TRBV21-1 . once TRBJ1-5
TGTGCCAGCAGCGTAGGGGCAGGCGCGTCTGGGGCCAACGTCCTGACTTTC CASSVGAGASGANVLTF TRBV9 . . TRBJ2-6
TGTGCCAGCAGTGAAGTCCGGGTCACCGGGGAGCTGTTTTTT CASSEVRVTGELFF TRBV2 . . TRBJ2-2
TGTGCCAGCAGCCCGGGACAGAAGAACACTGAAGCTTTCTTT CASSPGQKNTEAFF TRBV7-3 TRBD1 few TRBJ1-1